The 23 T cell receptor beta chains reported below all come from one sample, sequenced in a study of T-cell memory formation after mild COVID-19. TCRdb re-analysed the 5' RACE reads in MiXCR, keeping a single row per CDR3 protein. Of roughly 450,000 distinct CDR3 sequences in the sample, 15% to 20% were seen once. Input material: PBMCs or a T cell subset sorted from them (not recorded which). These receptors all come from an adult woman who had mild COVID-19 (a few samples of this study predate the infection). Cell type and time point are not known.

The rearrangement uses TRBV9 and TRBJ2-3, with D possibly being TRBD1 or TRBD2 (6 bases each). CDR1 and CDR2 from the germline V gene are SGDLS and YYNGEE. The CDR3 is 15 residues long. The germline V and J ends were trimmed by 4 bases and 2 bases, with 14 bases remaining between them. This CDR3 reads CASSLQTGATDTQYF. Here the CDR3 DNA reads TGTGCCAGCAGCCTCCAGACGGGGGCCACAGATACGCAGTATTTT.

This clonotype was recorded a few times. V and J are TRBV14 and TRBJ2-1, with a tentative D call TRBD2 (5 bases). The length of the CDR3 is 15 residues. Deletions cut 1 base from V and 9 bases from J, with 16 bases between. CDR1 SGHDN and CDR2 FVKESK come from the germline V gene. DNA for the CDR3: TGTGCCAGCAGCCAAGCCGGGATTAGGGCTGCTGAGCAGTTCTTC. It is translated as CASSQAGIRAAEQFF.

J is TRBJ2-7 and V is TRBV7-9; 12 bases align to TRBD2. Per the germline V gene, CDR1 is SEHNR and CDR2 is FQNEAQ (reference sequence). The J segment lost 2 bases and the V segment lost 6 bases, leaving 20 bases of the junction unmatched. The CDR3 spans 20 residues. The CDR3 spells CASRAGLSETSGRGTYEQYF. DNA for the CDR3: TGTGCCAGCAGAGCAGGGTTATCCGAGACTAGCGGGAGAGGGACCTACGAGCAGTACTTC.

This clonotype occurred many times. The gene calls are TRBV7-9 and TRBJ2-3, with 10 bases fitting TRBD2. Germline lookup yields CDR1 SEHNR and CDR2 FQNEAQ (reference sequence). The trim removed 4 bases at V and 1 base at J, leaving 2 bases unmatched. This CDR3 spans 15 amino acids. DNA of the CDR3: TGTGCCAGCAGCTCCGGGACTAGCGGCACAGATACGCAGTATTTT. It is translated as CASSSGTSGTDTQYF. Filled out from reference TRBV7-9 and TRBJ2-3, the complete variable domain reads DTGVSQNPRHKITKRGQNVTFRCDPISEHNRLYWYRQTLGQGPEFLTYFQNEAQLEKSRLLSDRFSAERPKGSFSTLEIQRTEQGDSAMYLCASSSGTSGTDTQYFGPGTRLTVL.

This clonotype was observed many times. The J gene is TRBJ1-2, the V gene TRBV12-3 or TRBV12-4; D might be TRBD1 (5 bases). The CDR3 runs to 16 residues. Trimming removed 8 bases at V and 2 bases at J, with 21 bases between. The CDR3 reads CASGNSGRTKNYGYTF. The CDR3, as DNA: TGTGCCAGCGGGAATTCGGGGCGGACGAAAAACTATGGCTACACCTTC.

Details on this clonotype: An end of the junction differs from the germline gene, which may be a read error. This chain joins TRBV30 and TRBJ1-2; D is unclear. This CDR3 contains 12 residues. Germline values: CDR1 GTSNPN, CDR2 SVGIG (reference sequence). The CDR3 loop is CAWSDDGLGYTF. The CDR3 coding sequence is TGTGCATGGAGTGACGACGGTCTGGGCTACACCTTC.

This clonotype was recorded many times. The chain links TRBV5-1 to TRBJ2-4; D gene uncertain. Trimming removed 4 bases from V and 0 bases from J, with 8 bases in between. The CDR3 extends over 14 amino acids. CDR1 is SGHRS and CDR2 is YFSETQ in the germline V gene. The CDR3 here is CASSRDLAKNIQYF. CDR3 DNA: TGCGCCAGCAGCCGAGACCTAGCCAAAAACATTCAGTACTTC.

The genes are TRBV7-9 and TRBJ2-1, with D maybe TRBD2 (6 bases). This CDR3 has 16 residues. The V and J ends lost 2 bases and 7 bases respectively, with 18 bases between them. In germline, CDR1 is SEHNR, CDR2 FQNEAQ (reference sequence). Here the CDR3 reads CASSLPRGGEPNEQFF. The CDR3 DNA sequence: TGTGCCAGCAGCTTACCCCGGGGCGGGGAGCCTAATGAGCAGTTCTTC. Full variable domain (missing parts from reference TRBV7-9 and TRBJ2-1): DTGVSQNPRHKITKRGQNVTFRCDPISEHNRLYWYRQTLGQGPEFLTYFQNEAQLEKSRLLSDRFSAERPKGSFSTLEIQRTEQGDSAMYLCASSLPRGGEPNEQFFGPGTRLTVL.

The table lists this clonotype with a few counts. V usage is TRBV9 and J usage is TRBJ2-3; 8 nucleotides agree with TRBD2. Per germline, CDR1 SGDLS and CDR2 YYNGEE. After removal of 0 bases from V and 4 bases from J, the junction contained 4 bases not matched to a gene. This CDR3 contains 15 residues. CDR3 sequence: CASSVAGRESDTQYF. The CDR3 nucleotides are TGTGCCAGCAGCGTAGCCGGGAGGGAATCAGATACGCAGTATTTT. Filled out from reference TRBV9 and TRBJ2-3, the complete variable domain reads DSGVTQTPKHLITATGQRVTLRCSPRSGDLSVYWYQQSLDQGLQFLIQYYNGEERAKGNILERFSAQQFPDLHSELNLSSLELGDSALYFCASSVAGRESDTQYFGPGTRLTVL.

This clonotype was detected a few times. The chain recombines TRBV6-5 with TRBJ2-3, with D perhaps TRBD1 or TRBD2 (6 bases each). Germline values: CDR1 MNHEY, CDR2 SVGAGI. CDR3 length equals 15 residues. The V gene lost 7 bases and the J gene lost 4 bases, with 18 bases spanning the gap. CDR3 protein: CASTLSGARSDTQYF. CDR3 DNA sequence: TGTGCCAGCACCTTATCGGGGGCGCGGTCAGATACGCAGTATTTT.

The rearrangement uses TRBV20-1 and TRBJ1-1; no firm D call. Germline lookup yields CDR1 DFQATT and CDR2 SNEGSKA (reference sequence). The CDR3 consists of 13 residues. Trimming took off 3 bases at V and 0 bases at J, with 8 bases between the two ends. CDR3 nucleotides: TGCAGTGCTAGTGATGAGGTGAACACTGAAGCTTTCTTT. Amino acids: CSASDEVNTEAFF.

This clonotype was observed many times. The V gene is TRBV7-8, the J gene TRBJ2-3; 11 bases line up with TRBD2. CDR3 length: 17 amino acids. Germline V gives CDR1 SGHVS, CDR2 FQNEAQ. The ends lost 4 bases at V and 5 bases at J; junction bases unmatched: 11. In nucleotides, the CDR3 is TGTGCCAGCAGCTCCTTTCACTTAGCGGGAGGGCTAGATACGCAGTATTTT. It encodes CASSSFHLAGGLDTQYF.

The sample holds a few counts of this clonotype. The chain has TRBV9 and TRBJ2-1; D is possibly TRBD1 (6 bases). Trimming stripped 0 bases from V and 0 bases from J, with 10 bases between. Germline V gene data show CDR1 as SGDLS and CDR2 as YYNGEE. The CDR3 loop spans 16 amino acids. CDR3 DNA: TGTGCCAGCAGCGTAGGAACAGGGAACTCCTACAATGAGCAGTTCTTC. Translating it yields CASSVGTGNSYNEQFF.

This clonotype was observed a few times. This chain links TRBV25-1 with TRBJ1-2; 8 nucleotides align to TRBD1. V lost 3 bases, J lost 8 bases, and 11 bases stayed unmatched. Germline CDR1 is MGHDK and CDR2 is SYGVNS. The CDR3 contains 15 residues. This CDR3 reads CASSDDSQGARGYTF. In DNA, the CDR3 is TGTGCCAGCAGTGACGACTCTCAGGGGGCGCGGGGCTACACCTTC.

This sequence joins TRBV6-6 and TRBJ1-1; D possibly corresponds to TRBD1 (6 bases). CDR3 length: 13 residues. V dropped 10 bases and J dropped 4 bases, with 16 bases sitting between them. The germline gives CDR1 MNHNY, CDR2 SVGAGI (reference sequence). Written as DNA, the CDR3 is TGTGCCATAAAGGGGGGGCAGGTCACTGAAGCTTTCTTT. Amino acid sequence: CAIKGGQVTEAFF.

The chain is built from TRBV5-6 and TRBJ2-1, with D perhaps matching TRBD1 or TRBD2 (5 bases each). CDR3 length equals 16 residues. Looked up from germline, CDR1 is SGHDT and CDR2 is YYEEEE. Trimming took off 0 bases at V and 5 bases at J, with 15 bases between the two ends. The chain's CDR3 is CASSLEGPLEDNEQFF. In DNA, the CDR3 is TGTGCCAGCAGCTTGGAGGGGCCATTGGAGGACAATGAGCAGTTCTTC.

In its sample, this clonotype was seen a few times. This sequence joins TRBV5-6 and TRBJ2-5; no definite D call. V was shortened by 3 bases and J by 3 bases, with 6 bases between the two germline ends. Germline values: CDR1 SGHDT, CDR2 YYEEEE. The CDR3 has 12 amino acids. DNA of the CDR3: TGTGCCAGCAGCTATATTGAAGAGACCCAGTACTTC. This sequence encodes CASSYIEETQYF.

This chain uses TRBV5-1 with TRBJ2-1, with 11 bases identical to TRBD1. V was pared by 4 bases and J by 0 bases, with 3 bases of the junction left unmatched. This CDR3 comprises 16 residues. Germline loops: CDR1 SGHRS, CDR2 YFSETQ. CDR3 bases: TGCGCCAGCAGCGCGGGGACAGGGGGCTCCTACAATGAGCAGTTCTTC. Its protein is CASSAGTGGSYNEQFF.

The chain is built from TRBV2 and TRBJ2-3; D perhaps matches TRBD2 (5 bases). V lost 5 bases, J lost 2 bases, and 14 bases lay in between. CDR3 length equals 15 residues. CDR1 SNHLY and CDR2 FYNNEI come from the germline V gene. The chain's CDR3 is CASSTVLASTDTQYF. In nucleotides, the CDR3 is TGTGCCAGCAGTACGGTTCTAGCTTCCACAGATACGCAGTATTTT.

This clonotype was picked up many times. The chain is built from TRBV12-3 or TRBV12-4 and TRBJ2-1, with D unclear. V was trimmed by 3 bases and J by 1 base, leaving 7 bases between them. The CDR3 has 14 residues. The CDR3 DNA reads as TGTGCCAGCAGTTTCTCCCGGTCCTACAATGAGCAGTTCTTC. It specifies CASSFSRSYNEQFF.

This rearrangement joins TRBV15 to TRBJ2-3; 11 bases fit TRBD2. With 3 bases clipped from V and 5 bases from J, the junction kept 13 bases outside the gene matches. In germline, CDR1 is LNHNV, CDR2 YYDKDF (reference sequence). CDR3 size: 18 residues. As DNA, the CDR3 is TGTGCCACCAGCAGGGCCGAACTAGCGGGAGTCTGGTTAGATACGCAGTATTTT. This sequence encodes CATSRAELAGVWLDTQYF.

The V and J genes are TRBV7-9 and TRBJ1-1; 7 positions match TRBD1. Trimming took 5 bases from V and 0 from J; bases not matched to a gene: 3. The germline CDR1 and CDR2 sequences are SEHNR and FQNEAQ (reference sequence). This CDR3 is built from 14 residues. The CDR3 is CASSKTGMNTEAFF. The CDR3 bases are TGTGCCAGCAGCAAGACAGGGATGAACACTGAAGCTTTCTTT.

This clonotype was seen a handful of times. The V call is TRBV4-1, the J call TRBJ2-7, with 9 bases aligning to TRBD2. V dropped 1 base and J dropped 2; count of bases not matched to a gene: 6. Germline V gives CDR1 MGHRA, CDR2 YSYEKL. The CDR3 runs to 16 residues. The CDR3 DNA is TGCGCCAGCAGCCAAGTGGATCGGACTAGCGCCTACGAGCAGTACTTC. Protein product: CASSQVDRTSAYEQYF.